The 5 T cell receptor beta chains below come from one sample, sequenced in a study of blood T cells in healthy people across ages. Using a J-beta primer mix together with a sample-barcoded 5' primer, a second PCR was run for about 6 to 12 cycles. TCRdb re-called the 5' RACE reads with MiXCR, one entry per CDR3 protein. The sample includes nearly 800,000 distinct CDR3 sequences, roughly 25% of them seen just once. This sample was also put to use in a study of T cells of mothers and their children.

Input material: blood. All receptors derive from a boy aged 10-17 years in good health.

This clonotype was counted only a few times. The chain employs TRBV4-2 and TRBJ1-6, with 8 positions matching TRBD1. CDR1 is LGHNA and CDR2 is YNFKEQ in the germline V gene. CDR3 length equals 14 residues. V lost 5 bases and J lost 7; bases outside the gene matches: 4. The DNA for the CDR3 is TGTGCCAGCAGCACCCAGGGGGCAAATTCACCCCTCCACTTT. Protein: CASSTQGANSPLHF.

In this sample, this clonotype turned up many times. This sequence joins TRBV28 and TRBJ2-2; D is unclear. CDR1 and CDR2 (germline): MDHEN, SYDVKM. The CDR3 has 11 amino acids. The V and J ends lost 5 bases and 8 bases respectively, with 6 bases between them. Here the CDR3 reads CASSSLGELFF. The CDR3 DNA reads TGTGCCAGCAGTAGCCTGGGGGAGCTGTTTTTT.

This clonotype came up a few times. The gene calls are TRBV7-2 and TRBJ2-7; D not certain. The CDR3 runs to 14 residues. CDR1 SGHTA and CDR2 FQGNSA come from the germline V gene. With 5 bases removed from V and 4 bases from J, the gap between germline ends came to 15 bases. CDR3 sequence reads: CASSAPPNAYEQYF. The CDR3 DNA reads TGTGCCAGCAGCGCACCGCCCAATGCGTACGAGCAGTACTTC.

Written as DNA, the CDR3 is TGTGCCAGCAGCGTAGACACAGGCGGAAACATTCAGTACTTC. The encoded protein is CASSVDTGGNIQYF. The J gene is TRBJ2-4, the V gene TRBV9; TRBD1 is a possible D gene (5 bases). CDR3 length: 14 amino acids. V dropped 0 bases and J dropped 6 bases, with 10 bases sitting between them. CDR1 and CDR2 from the germline V gene are SGDLS and YYNGEE. Looking up the rest from reference TRBV9 and TRBJ2-4 gives the full variable domain: DSGVTQTPKHLITATGQRVTLRCSPRSGDLSVYWYQQSLDQGLQFLIQYYNGEERAKGNILERFSAQQFPDLHSELNLSSLELGDSALYFCASSVDTGGNIQYFGAGTRLSVL.

CDR3 nucleotides: TGTGCCAGCGCAGGGGAACAAGAGACCCAGTACTTC. Translated, it gives CASAGEQETQYF. This chain links TRBV2 with TRBJ2-5; D may be TRBD1 (6 bases). The germline gives CDR1 SNHLY, CDR2 FYNNEI. Between the trimmed V and J ends, which lost 8 bases and 2 bases, there was a span of 9 bases. This CDR3 has 12 amino acids. The complete variable domain, with remaining parts taken from reference TRBV2 and TRBJ2-5, reads EPEVTQTPSHQVTQMGQEVILRCVPISNHLYFYWYRQILGQKVEFLVSFYNNEISEKSEIFDDQFSVERPDGSNFTLKIRSTKLEDSAMYFCASAGEQETQYFGPGTRLLVL.